In its sample, the clone carrying this T cell receptor beta chain was seen a few times. The antigen is not known. A read error may be the cause here, since a much bigger clone is one base away. V dropped 4 bases and J dropped 3 bases, with 7 bases sitting between them. The germline CDR1 and CDR2 sequences are MNHNS and SASEGT. This CDR3 spans 12 amino acids. This sample stems from a study of identical twins. cDNA carried unique molecular identifiers, and a universal primer site was added by template switching. TCRdb called the 5' RACE reads again in MiXCR, with one record for every CDR3 protein. The table records some 1,600,000 distinct CDR3 sequences, around 33% of them present only once. Healthy Caucasian donors formed the entire cohort. General study results and limits: Carriage of fewer insertions was seen in abundant cord blood beta clonotypes, whereas memory repertoires showed none.

This clonotype was sampled from a newborn girl in good health. Specimen: cord blood. The rearrangement links TRBV6-1 to TRBJ2-7, with D tentatively TRBD1 (5 bases). Here the CDR3 DNA reads TGTGCCAGCAGTGGACAGCGCTACGAGCAGTACTTC. Translated, it gives CASSGQRYEQYF.